The source of this TCR beta chain is a study of T-cell memory formation after mild COVID-19. V gave up 7 bases and J gave up 5 bases, with 9 bases separating them. Germline V gives CDR1 SEHNR, CDR2 FQNEAQ (reference sequence). This CDR3 has 13 residues. TCRdb itself ran the 5' RACE reads through MiXCR, one entry per CDR3 protein. The sample has roughly 250,000 distinct CDR3 sequences; approximately 15% are singletons. The material sequenced was PBMCs or a T cell subset sorted from them (not recorded which). The chain links TRBV7-9 to TRBJ1-6, with D perhaps TRBD1 (6 bases). This receptor was obtained from a man younger than 35 who had mild COVID-19 (a few samples of this study predate the infection). Cell type and time point are not known. In nucleotides, the CDR3 is TGTGCCAGCACCGGACAGAATAATTCACCCCTCCACTTT. Its protein is CASTGQNNSPLHF.